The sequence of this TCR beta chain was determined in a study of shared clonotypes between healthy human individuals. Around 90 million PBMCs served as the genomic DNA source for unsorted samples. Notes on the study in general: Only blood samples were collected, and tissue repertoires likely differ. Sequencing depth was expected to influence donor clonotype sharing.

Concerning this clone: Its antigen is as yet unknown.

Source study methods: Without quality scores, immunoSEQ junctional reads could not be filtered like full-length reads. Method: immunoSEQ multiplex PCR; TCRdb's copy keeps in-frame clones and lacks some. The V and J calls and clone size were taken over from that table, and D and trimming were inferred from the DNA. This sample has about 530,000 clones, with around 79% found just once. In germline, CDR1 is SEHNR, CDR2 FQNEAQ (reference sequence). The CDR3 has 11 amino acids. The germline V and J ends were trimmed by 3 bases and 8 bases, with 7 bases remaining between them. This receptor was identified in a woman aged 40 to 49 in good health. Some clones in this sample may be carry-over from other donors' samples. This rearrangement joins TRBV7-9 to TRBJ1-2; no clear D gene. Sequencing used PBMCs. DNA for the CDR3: TGTGCCAGCAGCTTGGGTCCGGGCTACACCTTC. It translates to CASSLGPGYTF. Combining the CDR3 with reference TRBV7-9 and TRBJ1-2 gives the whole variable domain DTGVSQNPRHKITKRGQNVTFRCDPISEHNRLYWYRQTLGQGPEFLTYFQNEAQLEKSRLLSDRFSAERPKGSFSTLEIQRTEQGDSAMYLCASSLGPGYTFGSGTRLTVV.